The 20 T cell receptor beta chains below all came from one sample that was sequenced in a study of blood T cell repertoires in COVID-19. The protocol was immunoSEQ multiplex PCR, while the TCRdb copy is restricted to in-frame clones and leaves out a portion. The sample includes over 50,000 clones, around 86% of them seen just once. Source material: peripheral blood. These receptors were obtained from a human donor in a cohort sampled during active COVID-19.

This clone has just one count. The chain links TRBV7-2 to TRBJ2-3; no definite D call. This CDR3 spans 16 amino acids. The V end lost 5 bases, the J end lost 2 bases, and 17 bases lay between the germline ends. Germline V gives CDR1 SGHTA, CDR2 FQGNSA. The DNA of the CDR3 is TGTGCCAGCAGCCTAAACGCGAGGAGCACCACAGATACGCAGTATTTT. It specifies CASSLNARSTTDTQYF.

The chain carries TRBV12-3 or TRBV12-4 and TRBJ2-7, with D maybe TRBD1 (6 bases). V was pared by 6 bases and J by 0 bases, with 9 bases between. The CDR3 is 13 amino acids. The CDR3 DNA reads TGTGCCAGCAGCCGGGACATCTCCTACGAGCAGTACTTC. Translation gives CASSRDISYEQYF.

This clone was detected once. This rearrangement joins TRBV4-2 to TRBJ2-7, with D possibly being TRBD2 (7 bases). Germline-derived CDR1 and CDR2 are LGHNA and YNFKEQ. The V gene lost 2 bases and the J gene lost 4 bases, with 18 bases spanning the gap. This CDR3 has 16 amino acids. CDR3 in DNA: TGTGCCAGCAGCCAAAGGGGGGCAGCGGGAAGGTACGAGCAGTACTTC. This codes for CASSQRGAAGRYEQYF.

This chain connects TRBV18 to TRBJ2-1; maybe TRBD2 (5 bases). Germline CDR1 and CDR2: KGHSH and LQKENI. V dropped 0 bases and J dropped 4 bases, with 10 bases sitting between them. CDR3 length: 15 amino acids. The CDR3 DNA reads TGTGCCAGCTCACCACCGGACTTGGTATACAATGAGCAGTTCTTC. As protein: CASSPPDLVYNEQFF.

This chain uses TRBV3-1 (or the pseudogene TRBV3-2) with TRBJ1-2, with TRBD1 as a possible D gene (5 bases). This CDR3 has 14 residues. The V end was cut by 3 bases, the J end by 7 bases, with 15 bases between. CDR1 and CDR2 from the germline V gene are LGHDT and YNNKEL (reference sequence). The CDR3 here is CASSQVGGESGYTF. The DNA of the CDR3 is TGTGCCAGCAGCCAGGTCGGGGGAGAATCTGGCTACACCTTC.

The chain links TRBV7-2 to TRBJ2-4, with 7 bases identical to TRBD1. Per the germline V gene, CDR1 is SGHTA and CDR2 is FQGNSA. V lost 5 bases to trimming and J lost 6 bases; unmatched junction nucleotides: 7. This CDR3 has 14 amino acids. For the CDR3, the DNA is TGTGCCAGCAGCGCGCCGGGACAGAGAAACATTCAGTACTTC. Encoded protein: CASSAPGQRNIQYF. The variable domain in full, with the rest retrieved from reference TRBV7-2 and TRBJ2-4, is GAGVSQSPSNKVTEKGKDVELRCDPISGHTALYWYRQSLGQGLEFLIYFQGNSAPDKSGLPSDRFSAERTGGSVSTLTIQRTQQEDSAVYLCASSAPGQRNIQYFGAGTRLSVL.

Here the CDR3 DNA reads TGTGCCAGCACCAAGGGAGGGTACACTGAAGCTTTCTTT. It specifies CASTKGGYTEAFF. The genes are TRBV6-5 and TRBJ1-1; D ambiguous. Germline CDR1 MNHEY, CDR2 SVGAGI. This CDR3 is built from 13 residues. Trimming shortened V by 7 bases and J by 3 bases, and 12 bases separated the two germline ends.

The chain carries TRBV6-5 and TRBJ2-3; the D is unclear. The CDR3 sequence is 13 residues long. Germline V lookup: CDR1 MNHEY, CDR2 SVGAGI. V was trimmed by 2 bases and J by 3 bases, leaving 6 bases between them. The CDR3 nucleotides read TGTGCCAGCAGTTACCAGTGGACAGATACGCAGTATTTT. This gives the protein CASSYQWTDTQYF.

V gene TRBV7-9 combines with J gene TRBJ2-1; 13 bases are a match to TRBD2. The germline gives CDR1 SEHNR, CDR2 FQNEAQ (reference sequence). The CDR3 runs 13 residues. V lost 4 bases and J lost 9; bases outside the gene matches: 0. CDR3 sequence: CASSWTSGGEQFF. CDR3 DNA sequence: TGTGCCAGCAGCTGGACTAGCGGGGGTGAGCAGTTCTTC. Full variable domain (missing parts from reference TRBV7-9 and TRBJ2-1): DTGVSQNPRHKITKRGQNVTFRCDPISEHNRLYWYRQTLGQGPEFLTYFQNEAQLEKSRLLSDRFSAERPKGSFSTLEIQRTEQGDSAMYLCASSWTSGGEQFFGPGTRLTVL.

The chain joins TRBV28 to TRBJ2-7, with TRBD2 as a possible D gene (6 bases). V shed 2 bases and J shed 9 bases, with 23 bases lying between them. There are 16 residues in the CDR3. Looked up from germline, CDR1 is MDHEN and CDR2 is SYDVKM. CDR3 coding DNA: TGTGCCAGCAGTTTAGTGGGCCAGAGGCCGGCCGGGGGGCAGTACTTC. It specifies CASSLVGQRPAGGQYF.

This chain connects TRBV4-1 to TRBJ2-7; 7 nucleotides line up with TRBD1. The ends lost 3 bases at V and 6 bases at J; junction bases unmatched: 14. CDR1 and CDR2 from the germline V gene are MGHRA and YSYEKL. The CDR3 covers 16 residues. The CDR3 nucleotides read TGCGCCAGCAGCCACGTCGGTCGTAGGGGGCGCCCCGAGCAGTACTTC. Encoded protein: CASSHVGRRGRPEQYF.

This clone is a singleton in its sample. This chain joins TRBV28 and TRBJ2-7; D not resolved. V gave up 5 bases and J gave up 4 bases, with 9 bases separating them. CDR3 length equals 12 residues. The V gene's germline CDR1 is MDHEN and CDR2 SYDVKM. The CDR3, as DNA: TGTGCCAGCAGTCCCGCCCAGTACGAGCAGTACTTC. Translating gives CASSPAQYEQYF.

This clone appeared once. The chain has TRBV6-5 and TRBJ1-2; no firm D call. Trimming left V 0 bases short and J 0 bases short, with 8 bases between. Germline CDR1 and CDR2: MNHEY and SVGAGI. The CDR3 totals 15 residues. The CDR3 is CASSYSRMANYGYTF. The CDR3 DNA reads TGTGCCAGCAGTTACTCGAGGATGGCTAACTATGGCTACACCTTC.

The chain combines TRBV6-2 or TRBV6-3 with TRBJ1-1, with D tentatively TRBD1 (6 bases). Germline loops: CDR1 MNHEY, CDR2 SVGEGT. Trimming took 5 bases from V and 2 from J, leaving 12 bases between them. The CDR3 runs 14 residues. The CDR3 bases are TGTGCCAGCAGTCTGAGACAGGTTAACACTGAAGCTTTCTTT. Protein product: CASSLRQVNTEAFF.

The genes are TRBV5-1 and TRBJ2-7, with D possibly TRBD1 on 5 matching bases. The ends were cut back, 7 bases at V and 0 bases at J, with 14 bases in the middle. This CDR3 comprises 14 residues. Looked up from germline, CDR1 is SGHRS and CDR2 is YFSETQ. The CDR3 sequence is CASGAGYSSYEQYF. DNA of the CDR3: TGCGCCAGCGGGGCAGGGTACAGCTCCTACGAGCAGTACTTC. Supplemented by reference TRBV5-1 and TRBJ2-7, the full variable domain reads KAGVTQTPRYLIKTRGQQVTLSCSPISGHRSVSWYQQTPGQGLQFLFEYFSETQRNKGNFPGRFSGRQFSNSRSEMNVSTLELGDSALYLCASGAGYSSYEQYFGPGTRLTVT.

This sequence joins TRBV2 and TRBJ2-7; 7 nucleotides align to TRBD1. Losses at the gene ends were 6 bases for V and 6 bases for J; bases not matched to a gene: 11. The CDR3 contains 14 residues. Germline V gene sequence: CDR1 SNHLY, CDR2 FYNNEI. CDR3 DNA: TGTGCCAGCAGATCTACAGGGGACCGGCTCGAGCAGTACTTC. It yields the protein CASRSTGDRLEQYF.

In this sample, this clone turned up once. This sequence joins TRBV7-9 and TRBJ1-2; D is possibly TRBD1 (6 bases). Trimming removed 3 bases from V and 2 bases from J, with 10 bases in between. CDR3 size: 14 residues. Germline CDR1 is SEHNR and CDR2 is FQNEAQ (reference sequence). The DNA of the CDR3 is TGTGCCAGCAGCTTGGAAGGGGGAAACTATGGCTACACCTTC. Encoded protein: CASSLEGGNYGYTF.

This clone showed up just a few times. The chain carries TRBV15 and TRBJ1-5, with TRBD1 as a possible D gene (6 bases). Trimming removed 8 bases at V and 0 bases at J, with 14 bases between. The CDR3 consists of 15 residues. Per the germline V gene, CDR1 is LNHNV and CDR2 is YYDKDF (reference sequence). CDR3 bases: TGTGCCACCGCGGATGGACAGAATAGCAATCAGCCCCAGCATTTT. Translation: CATADGQNSNQPQHF. The whole variable domain, remainder taken from reference TRBV15 and TRBJ1-5, is DAMVIQNPRYQVTQFGKPVTLSCSQTLNHNVMYWYQQKSSQAPKLLFHYYDKDFNNEADTPDNFQSRRPNTSFCFLDIRSPGLGDTAMYLCATADGQNSNQPQHFGDGTRLSIL.

This sequence joins TRBV2 and TRBJ2-7; 12 bases agree with TRBD1. The trim removed 1 base at V and 0 bases at J, leaving 10 bases unmatched. Germline V gene data show CDR1 as SNHLY and CDR2 as FYNNEI. The CDR3 is 19 residues long. CDR3 region: CASSEDPGQGAWGSYEQYF. Here the CDR3 DNA reads TGTGCCAGCAGTGAAGATCCGGGACAGGGGGCATGGGGCTCCTACGAGCAGTACTTC. The whole variable domain, remainder taken from reference TRBV2 and TRBJ2-7, is EPEVTQTPSHQVTQMGQEVILRCVPISNHLYFYWYRQILGQKVEFLVSFYNNEISEKSEIFDDQFSVERPDGSNFTLKIRSTKLEDSAMYFCASSEDPGQGAWGSYEQYFGPGTRLTVT.

The rearrangement uses TRBV29-1 and TRBJ2-7; tentatively, D is TRBD2 (6 bases). With 2 bases removed from V and 0 bases from J, the gap between germline ends came to 11 bases. The CDR3 is 14 amino acids. Germline CDR1 reads SQVTM; CDR2 reads ANQGSEA. CDR3 protein: CSVERRGISYEQYF. Here the CDR3 DNA reads TGCAGCGTTGAACGCCGGGGGATCTCCTACGAGCAGTACTTC.